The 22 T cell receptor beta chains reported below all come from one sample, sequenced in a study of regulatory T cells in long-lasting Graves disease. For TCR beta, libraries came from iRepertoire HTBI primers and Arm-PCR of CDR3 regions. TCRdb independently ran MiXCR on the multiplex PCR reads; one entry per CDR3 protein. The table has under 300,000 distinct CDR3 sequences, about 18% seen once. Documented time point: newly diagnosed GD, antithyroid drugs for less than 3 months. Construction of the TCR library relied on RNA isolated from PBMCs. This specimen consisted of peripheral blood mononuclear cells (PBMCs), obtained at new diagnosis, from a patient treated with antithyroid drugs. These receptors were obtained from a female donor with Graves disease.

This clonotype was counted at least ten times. CDR3 amino acids: CASSLGGRYGYTF. CDR3 bases: TGTGCCAGCAGTCTGGGGGGGCGATATGGCTACACCTTC. The rearrangement uses TRBV12-3 or TRBV12-4 and TRBJ1-2; D possibly corresponds to TRBD1 (6 bases). The V gene lost 5 bases and the J gene lost 5 bases, with 12 bases spanning the gap. The CDR3 has 13 amino acids.

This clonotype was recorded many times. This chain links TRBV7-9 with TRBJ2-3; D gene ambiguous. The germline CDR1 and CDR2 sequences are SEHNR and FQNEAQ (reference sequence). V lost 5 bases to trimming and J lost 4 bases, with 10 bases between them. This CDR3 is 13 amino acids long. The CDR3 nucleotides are TGTGCCAGCAGCCCCGACGGAGCAGATACGCAGTATTTT. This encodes CASSPDGADTQYF. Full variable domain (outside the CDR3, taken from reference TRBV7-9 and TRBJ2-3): DTGVSQNPRHKITKRGQNVTFRCDPISEHNRLYWYRQTLGQGPEFLTYFQNEAQLEKSRLLSDRFSAERPKGSFSTLEIQRTEQGDSAMYLCASSPDGADTQYFGPGTRLTVL.

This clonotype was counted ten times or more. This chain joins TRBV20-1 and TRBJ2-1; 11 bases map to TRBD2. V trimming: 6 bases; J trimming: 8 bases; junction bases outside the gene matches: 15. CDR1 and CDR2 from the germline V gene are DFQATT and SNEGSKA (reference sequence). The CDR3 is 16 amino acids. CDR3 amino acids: CSAERLTSGSRDEQFF. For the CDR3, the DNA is TGCAGTGCCGAACGGCTAACTAGCGGGAGTCGCGATGAGCAGTTCTTC.

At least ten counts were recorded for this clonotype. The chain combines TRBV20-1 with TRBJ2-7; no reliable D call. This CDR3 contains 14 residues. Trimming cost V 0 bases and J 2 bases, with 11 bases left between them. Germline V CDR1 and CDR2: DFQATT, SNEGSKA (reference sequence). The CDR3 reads CSARDFLSPYEQYF. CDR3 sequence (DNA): TGCAGTGCTAGAGATTTTCTGAGTCCCTACGAGCAGTACTTC.

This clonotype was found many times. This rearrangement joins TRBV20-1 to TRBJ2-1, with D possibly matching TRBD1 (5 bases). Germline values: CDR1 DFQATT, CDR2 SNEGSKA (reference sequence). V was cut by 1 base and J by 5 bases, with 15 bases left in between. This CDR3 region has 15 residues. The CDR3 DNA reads TGCAGTGCTAGAGTGGGGCTGGGGCTAGACAATGAGCAGTTCTTC. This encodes CSARVGLGLDNEQFF.

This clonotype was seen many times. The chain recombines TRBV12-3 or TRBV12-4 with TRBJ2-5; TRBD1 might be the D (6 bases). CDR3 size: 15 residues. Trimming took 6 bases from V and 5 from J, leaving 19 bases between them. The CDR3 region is CASRNPQGRSETQYF. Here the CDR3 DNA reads TGTGCCAGCAGGAACCCACAGGGAAGATCGGAGACCCAGTACTTC.

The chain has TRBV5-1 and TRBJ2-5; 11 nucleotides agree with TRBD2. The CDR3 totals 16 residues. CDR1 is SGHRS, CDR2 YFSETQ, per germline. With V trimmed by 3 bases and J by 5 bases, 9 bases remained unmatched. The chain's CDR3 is CASSYGTSGGGETQYF. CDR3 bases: TGCGCCAGCAGCTACGGGACTAGCGGAGGCGGGGAGACCCAGTACTTC.

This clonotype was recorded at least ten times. The CDR3 coding sequence is TGTGCCACCAGCAGGGAAGCCAGCGGGAGATCCTACAATGAGCAGTTCTTC. It translates to CATSREASGRSYNEQFF. This rearrangement joins TRBV15 to TRBJ2-1; 8 positions match TRBD2. This CDR3 comprises 17 residues. V lost 3 bases, J lost 1 base, and 8 bases stayed unmatched. Germline CDR1 and CDR2: LNHNV and YYDKDF (reference sequence).

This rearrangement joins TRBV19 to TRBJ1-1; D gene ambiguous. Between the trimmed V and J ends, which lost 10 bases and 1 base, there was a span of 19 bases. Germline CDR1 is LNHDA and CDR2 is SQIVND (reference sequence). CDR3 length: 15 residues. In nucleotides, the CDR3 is TGTGCCACCTCCCTCCCGGGATGGGGGAACACTGAAGCTTTCTTT. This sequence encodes CATSLPGWGNTEAFF.

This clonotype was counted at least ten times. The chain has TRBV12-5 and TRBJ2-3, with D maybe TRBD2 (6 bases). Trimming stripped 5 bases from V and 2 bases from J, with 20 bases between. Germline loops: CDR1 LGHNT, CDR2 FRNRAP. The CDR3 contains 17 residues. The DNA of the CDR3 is TGTGCTAGTGGTGCTACAGGATGGGGACTTGACACAGATACGCAGTATTTT. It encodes CASGATGWGLDTDTQYF.

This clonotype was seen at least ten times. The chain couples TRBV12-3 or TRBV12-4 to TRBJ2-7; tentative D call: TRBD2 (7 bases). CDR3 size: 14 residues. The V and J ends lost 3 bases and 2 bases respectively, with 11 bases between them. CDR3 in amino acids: CASSFRRGPYEQYF. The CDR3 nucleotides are TGTGCCAGCAGTTTCCGGCGGGGGCCCTACGAGCAGTACTTC.

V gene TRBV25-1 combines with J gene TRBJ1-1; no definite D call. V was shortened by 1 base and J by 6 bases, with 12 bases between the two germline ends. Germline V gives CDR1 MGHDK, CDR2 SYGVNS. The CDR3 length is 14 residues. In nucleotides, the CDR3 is TGTGCCAGCAGTGAATTGGCGGAGCGCGCTGAAGCTTTCTTT. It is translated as CASSELAERAEAFF.

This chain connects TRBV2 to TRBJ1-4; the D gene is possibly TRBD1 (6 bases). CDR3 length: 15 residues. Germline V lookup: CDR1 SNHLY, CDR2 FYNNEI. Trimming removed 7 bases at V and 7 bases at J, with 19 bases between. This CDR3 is CASTLWQGISEKLFF. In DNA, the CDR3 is TGTGCCAGCACCCTATGGCAGGGGATCTCTGAAAAACTGTTTTTT.

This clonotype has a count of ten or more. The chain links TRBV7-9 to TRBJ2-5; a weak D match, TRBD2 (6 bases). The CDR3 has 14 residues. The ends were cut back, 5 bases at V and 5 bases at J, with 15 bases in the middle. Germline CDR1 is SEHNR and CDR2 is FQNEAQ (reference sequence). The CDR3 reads CASSPYPGRETQYF. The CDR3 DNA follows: TGTGCCAGCAGCCCATACCCAGGGAGGGAGACCCAGTACTTC.

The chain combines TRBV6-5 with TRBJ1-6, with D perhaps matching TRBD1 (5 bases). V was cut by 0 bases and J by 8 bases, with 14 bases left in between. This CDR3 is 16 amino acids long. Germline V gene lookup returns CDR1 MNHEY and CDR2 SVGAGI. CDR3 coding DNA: TGTGCCAGCAGTTACTCGAGTGGGACGGGAGATTCACCCCTCCACTTT. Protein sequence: CASSYSSGTGDSPLHF.

This chain's CDR3 is CASSLTALEAFF. The DNA of the CDR3 is TGTGCCAGCAGTCTGACAGCCCTTGAAGCTTTCTTT. The chain is built from TRBV12-3 or TRBV12-4 and TRBJ1-1; D possibly corresponds to TRBD1 (5 bases). V lost 5 bases to trimming and J lost 7 bases, with 11 bases between them. The CDR3 is 12 amino acids.

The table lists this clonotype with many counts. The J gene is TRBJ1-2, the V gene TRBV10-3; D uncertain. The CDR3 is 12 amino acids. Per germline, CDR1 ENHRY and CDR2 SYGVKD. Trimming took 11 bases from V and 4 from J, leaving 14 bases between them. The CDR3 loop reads CASQDGFYGYTF. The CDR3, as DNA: TGTGCCTCTCAAGACGGCTTCTATGGCTACACCTTC.

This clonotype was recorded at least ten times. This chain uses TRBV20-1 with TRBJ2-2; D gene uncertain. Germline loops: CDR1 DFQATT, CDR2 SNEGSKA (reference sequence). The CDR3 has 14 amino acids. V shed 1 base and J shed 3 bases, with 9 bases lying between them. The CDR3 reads CSARVRRDTGELFF. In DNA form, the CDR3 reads TGCAGTGCTAGAGTACGGAGAGACACCGGGGAGCTGTTTTTT.

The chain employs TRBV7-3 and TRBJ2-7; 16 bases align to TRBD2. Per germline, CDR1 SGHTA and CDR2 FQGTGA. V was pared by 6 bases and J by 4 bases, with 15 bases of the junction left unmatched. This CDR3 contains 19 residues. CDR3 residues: CASRKIGGTSGRAGYEQYF. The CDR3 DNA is TGTGCCAGCAGAAAAATCGGGGGGACTAGCGGGAGGGCCGGGTACGAGCAGTACTTC.

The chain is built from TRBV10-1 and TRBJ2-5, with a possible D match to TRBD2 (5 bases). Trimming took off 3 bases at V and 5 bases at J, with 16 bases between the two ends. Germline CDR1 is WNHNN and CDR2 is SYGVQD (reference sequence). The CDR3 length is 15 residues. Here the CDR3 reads CASSDSSWGGETQYF. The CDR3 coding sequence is TGCGCCAGCAGTGACTCTAGCTGGGGTGGGGAGACCCAGTACTTC.

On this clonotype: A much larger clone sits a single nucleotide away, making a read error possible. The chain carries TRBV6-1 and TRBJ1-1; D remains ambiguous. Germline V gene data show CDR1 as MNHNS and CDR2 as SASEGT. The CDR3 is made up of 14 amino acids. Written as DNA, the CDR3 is TGTGCCAGCACCCCCCCTTTGCAGAACACTGGAGCTTTCTTT. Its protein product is CASTPPLQNTGAFF.

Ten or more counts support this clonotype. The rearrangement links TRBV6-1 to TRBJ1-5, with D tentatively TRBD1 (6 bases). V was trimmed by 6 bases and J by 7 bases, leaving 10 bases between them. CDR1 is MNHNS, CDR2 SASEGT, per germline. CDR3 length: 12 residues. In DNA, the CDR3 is TGTGCCAGCAGAACACAGGGACAGCCCCAGCATTTT. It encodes CASRTQGQPQHF.